The clone carrying this T cell receptor beta chain has only one observation. Its matching antigen is unknown. For the second PCR, which ran for roughly 7 to 11 cycles, a sample-barcoded 5' primer and a J-beta primer mix were used. From each sample, at least 3 million paired-end reads containing CDR3 were obtained. TCRdb reprocessed the 5' RACE reads with MiXCR, giving one entry per CDR3 protein. The sample has over 750,000 distinct CDR3 sequences, around a quarter seen once; the top ten hold more than 8%. The sample belongs to a study of blood T cells in healthy people across ages. Regarding the study as a whole: Roughly linear age-related decline in beta diversity appeared, significant by age 40.

V lost 7 bases to trimming and J lost 8 bases, with 14 bases between them. Germline-derived CDR1 and CDR2 are SNHLY and FYNNEI. This CDR3 region has 12 residues. These same data were also listed under a study on T cells of mothers and their children. As reported in that work: The second PCR's M1S primer added sample barcodes and 2-4 random nucleotides.

The TCR originated in a boy between 5 and 17 years old in good health. V gene TRBV2 combines with J gene TRBJ1-1; D gene unclear. The sequencing input was blood. The CDR3 sequence is CASIRSTKEAFF. The DNA for the CDR3 is TGTGCCAGCATCCGGTCGACAAAAGAAGCTTTCTTT.